Following are 26 T cell receptor beta chains from one sample sequenced in a study of cytomegalovirus exposure and HLA in healthy donors. Use of 60 Vbeta and 13 Jbeta primers characterized the PCR. Clones were read by immunoSEQ multiplex PCR, and TCRdb kept only the in-frame ones, dropping some. The table shows a few hundred thousand clones, with roughly 80% occurring only once. Material for sequencing was PBMCs. The receptors originated from a man aged 30 to 39 in good health and CMV-seronegative.

V gene TRBV10-1 combines with J gene TRBJ1-1; 11 nucleotides align to TRBD1. V gave up 6 bases and J gave up 7 bases; unmatched junction bases: 7. The germline V gene has CDR1 WNHNN and CDR2 SYGVQD (reference sequence). This CDR3 contains 14 residues. CDR3 nucleotide sequence: TGCGCCAGCAGCGAAGCCGGGACAGGGGGTGAAGCTTTCTTT. It codes for CASSEAGTGGEAFF.

This clone was detected only a few times. The chain carries TRBV9 and TRBJ2-3, with 8 bases aligning to TRBD2. CDR1 SGDLS and CDR2 YYNGEE come from the germline V gene. After removal of 0 bases from V and 4 bases from J, the junction contained 4 bases not matched to a gene. The CDR3 has 15 residues. CDR3 DNA sequence: TGTGCCAGCAGCGTAGGCAGCGGGGGCTCAGATACGCAGTATTTT. It encodes CASSVGSGGSDTQYF.

This clone was seen a single time. The chain combines TRBV14 with TRBJ1-1, with 9 bases lining up with TRBD1. V trimming: 0 bases; J trimming: 10 bases; junction bases outside the gene matches: 9. The CDR3 covers 15 residues. The V gene's germline CDR1 is SGHDN and CDR2 FVKESK. The CDR3, as DNA: TGTGCCAGCAGCCAAGACAGGGACAGGGTTTCTACAGCTTTCTTT. It yields the protein CASSQDRDRVSTAFF.

The chain employs TRBV15 and TRBJ2-3, with TRBD2 identical over 10 bases. CDR1 LNHNV and CDR2 YYDKDF come from the germline V gene (reference sequence). The J segment lost 5 bases and the V segment lost 5 bases, leaving 10 bases of the junction unmatched. The CDR3 spans 16 residues. The DNA of the CDR3 is TGTGCCACCAGCTCCGACCTAGCGGGGGTGAAAGATACGCAGTATTTT. Its protein is CATSSDLAGVKDTQYF.

In nucleotides, the CDR3 is TGTGCCAGCCTCGACAAAAACACTGAAGCTTTCTTT. This codes for CASLDKNTEAFF. This rearrangement joins TRBV28 to TRBJ1-1; D unresolved. Germline CDR1 MDHEN, CDR2 SYDVKM. V was clipped by 8 bases and J by 2 bases, with 9 bases between them. This CDR3 contains 12 residues. The variable domain in full, with the rest retrieved from reference TRBV28 and TRBJ1-1, is DVKVTQSSRYLVKRTGEKVFLECVQDMDHENMFWYRQDPGLGLRLIYFSYDVKMKEKGDIPEGYSVSREKKERFSLILESASTNQTSMYLCASLDKNTEAFFGQGTRLTVV.

V and J are TRBV5-4 and TRBJ1-2; a weak D match, TRBD1 (5 bases). Trimming cost V 6 bases and J 7 bases, with 16 bases left between them. Germline assignment: CDR1 SGHNT and CDR2 YYREEE (reference sequence). The CDR3 length is 13 residues. CDR3 sequence (DNA): TGTGCCAGCACCTCACCGGGCAGGGCTGGCTACACCTTC. Protein: CASTSPGRAGYTF.

CDR3 protein: CASSLAGNNEQFF. CDR3 bases: TGTGCCAGCTCGCTAGCGGGGAACAATGAGCAGTTCTTC. The V and J genes are TRBV11-2 and TRBJ2-1; 9 bases fit TRBD2. The CDR3 runs 13 residues. Germline CDR1 reads SGHAT; CDR2 reads FQNNGV. J gave up 5 bases and V 8 bases, and 4 bases lay outside the gene matches.

This clone is a singleton in its sample. The chain links TRBV27 to TRBJ2-7; TRBD1 is a possible D gene (5 bases). V lost 1 base to trimming and J lost 3 bases, with 13 bases between them. This CDR3 spans 15 amino acids. Germline loops: CDR1 MNHEY, CDR2 SMNVEV (reference sequence). CDR3 protein: CASSLYTQGGYEQYF. DNA for the CDR3: TGTGCCAGCAGTTTATATACCCAGGGCGGCTACGAGCAGTACTTC.

There are a few counts of this clone. The chain couples TRBV5-1 to TRBJ1-5; D is possibly TRBD1 (5 bases). The length of the CDR3 is 15 residues. In germline, CDR1 is SGHRS, CDR2 YFSETQ. V lost 6 bases and J 0 bases, leaving 13 bases between the germline ends. Written as DNA, the CDR3 is TGCGCCAGCAAAGAGGACACCCTTAGCAATCAGCCCCAGCATTTT. This codes for CASKEDTLSNQPQHF. The full variable domain, in which reference TRBV5-1 and TRBJ1-5 provide the parts outside the CDR3, is KAGVTQTPRYLIKTRGQQVTLSCSPISGHRSVSWYQQTPGQGLQFLFEYFSETQRNKGNFPGRFSGRQFSNSRSEMNVSTLELGDSALYLCASKEDTLSNQPQHFGDGTRLSIL.

This clone was seen once. This CDR3 is CASSFGASYEQYF. Written as DNA, the CDR3 is TGTGCCAGCAGCTTTGGAGCCTCGTACGAGCAGTACTTC. The chain is built from TRBV7-8 and TRBJ2-7; D gene uncertain. Germline CDR1 and CDR2: SGHVS and FQNEAQ. Trimming left V 3 bases short and J 4 bases short, with 10 bases between. This CDR3 is built from 13 residues.

J is TRBJ2-5 and V is TRBV9; 12 bases align to TRBD2. The CDR3 is 16 residues long. The germline CDR1 and CDR2 sequences are SGDLS and YYNGEE. With 3 bases clipped from V and 4 bases from J, the junction kept 7 bases outside the gene matches. The CDR3 nucleotides are TGTGCCAGCAGCGACACTAGCGGGGGGCCGGGAGAGACCCAGTACTTC. Translating it yields CASSDTSGGPGETQYF.

This clone was observed a few times. The V gene is TRBV5-1, the J gene TRBJ1-4; unclear D gene. V was cut by 2 bases and J by 0 bases, with 11 bases left in between. The CDR3 is 16 amino acids. Germline lookup yields CDR1 SGHRS and CDR2 YFSETQ. The CDR3 DNA follows: TGCGCCAGCAGCTTCGCGTTCGGAGCAACTAATGAAAAACTGTTTTTT. It translates to CASSFAFGATNEKLFF.

The chain carries TRBV7-9 and TRBJ1-1; 7 bases line up with TRBD1. The CDR3 covers 13 residues. Germline V gives CDR1 SEHNR, CDR2 FQNEAQ (reference sequence). The trim removed 2 bases at V and 10 bases at J, leaving 7 bases unmatched. The CDR3, as DNA: TGTGCCAGCAGCTTACGACAGGGTTGGGGAGCTTTCTTT. Translation gives CASSLRQGWGAFF. The variable domain in full, completed from reference TRBV7-9 and TRBJ1-1, reads DTGVSQNPRHKITKRGQNVTFRCDPISEHNRLYWYRQTLGQGPEFLTYFQNEAQLEKSRLLSDRFSAERPKGSFSTLEIQRTEQGDSAMYLCASSLRQGWGAFFGQGTRLTVV.

The rearrangement links TRBV29-1 to TRBJ2-1, with a possible D match to TRBD2 (6 bases). Germline-derived CDR1 and CDR2 are SQVTM and ANQGSEA. Trimming stripped 7 bases from V and 4 bases from J, with 8 bases between. The CDR3 has 11 amino acids. The CDR3 region has the DNA TGCAGCGGGCTAGCGTACAATGAGCAGTTCTTC. As protein: CSGLAYNEQFF.

This clone has a handful of counts. This chain connects TRBV19 to TRBJ2-6, with TRBD1 matching over 9 bases. Trimming removed 6 bases from V and 0 bases from J; junction bases left unmatched: 6. The length of the CDR3 is 17 residues. From germline, CDR1 is LNHDA and CDR2 SQIVND (reference sequence). This CDR3 is CASRDRGFSSGANVLTF. CDR3 nucleotide sequence: TGTGCCAGTAGGGACAGGGGATTCAGCTCTGGGGCCAACGTCCTGACTTTC. Based on the CDR3 plus reference TRBV19 and TRBJ2-6, the full variable domain is DGGITQSPKYLFRKEGQNVTLSCEQNLNHDAMYWYRQDPGQGLRLIYYSQIVNDFQKGDIAEGYSVSREKKESFPLTVTSAQKNPTAFYLCASRDRGFSSGANVLTFGAGSRLTVL.

V gene TRBV6-5 combines with J gene TRBJ1-4; D unresolved. The germline V gene encodes CDR1 MNHEY and CDR2 SVGAGI. This CDR3 has 16 residues. The V end lost 2 bases, the J end lost 0 bases, and 10 bases lay between the germline ends. CDR3 sequence reads: CASSYNGVATNEKLFF. The CDR3 nucleotides read TGTGCCAGCAGTTACAACGGGGTTGCAACTAATGAAAAACTGTTTTTT.

The genes are TRBV5-8 and TRBJ1-2; 9 positions agree with TRBD1. The CDR3 is 16 amino acids. From germline, CDR1 is SGHTS and CDR2 YDEGEE. J gave up 7 bases and V 0 bases, and 10 bases lay outside the gene matches. The CDR3 DNA is TGTGCCAGCAGCTTGGCCGGGACAGGGAGAAGGGGTGGCTACACCTTC. As protein: CASSLAGTGRRGGYTF. Full variable domain (missing parts from reference TRBV5-8 and TRBJ1-2): EAGVTQSPTHLIKTRGQQATLRCSPISGHTSVYWYQQALGLGLQFLLWYDEGEERNRGNFPPRFSGRQFPNYSSELNVNALELEDSALYLCASSLAGTGRRGGYTFGSGTRLTVV.

V and J are TRBV5-4 and TRBJ2-1; 7 bases align to TRBD1. The junction had 2 bases not matched to a gene; V was cut back by 4 bases and J by 7 bases. The CDR3 has 12 residues. Germline CDR1 is SGHNT and CDR2 is YYREEE (reference sequence). The CDR3 DNA follows: TGTGCCAGCAGCGTACAGGGGAATGAGCAGTTCTTC. This encodes CASSVQGNEQFF.

The rearrangement joins TRBV10-2 to TRBJ1-1; D gene uncertain. Trimming removed 3 bases from V and 2 bases from J, with 13 bases in between. The CDR3 runs 15 residues. Germline V gives CDR1 WSHSY, CDR2 SAAADI. CDR3 nucleotide sequence: TGCGCCAGCAGTGAAGTACAGAAGTTAAACACTGAAGCTTTCTTT. Residues: CASSEVQKLNTEAFF.

This chain uses TRBV7-3 with TRBJ1-2; maybe TRBD1 (5 bases). The CDR3 is made up of 13 amino acids. CDR1 is SGHTA, CDR2 FQGTGA, per germline. Trimming removed 0 bases at V and 9 bases at J, with 11 bases between. CDR3 DNA sequence: TGTGCCAGCAGCTTAACCGGGGGAGCGCGCTACACCTTC. Amino acid sequence: CASSLTGGARYTF.

This chain uses TRBV2 with TRBJ2-3; no reliable D call. The germline V and J ends were trimmed by 1 base and 0 bases, with 17 bases remaining between them. CDR1 and CDR2 from the germline V gene are SNHLY and FYNNEI. This CDR3 contains 18 residues. The CDR3 region is CASSEVTALESSTDTQYF. CDR3 DNA sequence: TGTGCCAGCAGTGAAGTTACAGCATTAGAATCTAGCACAGATACGCAGTATTTT.

The chain has TRBV7-9 and TRBJ2-2; possible D gene TRBD1, 6 bases. CDR1 and CDR2 (germline): SEHNR, FQNEAQ (reference sequence). The CDR3 covers 14 residues. V dropped 4 bases and J dropped 2 bases, with 8 bases sitting between them. CDR3 amino acids: CASSWTVNTGELFF. The DNA for the CDR3 is TGTGCCAGCAGCTGGACAGTTAACACCGGGGAGCTGTTTTTT.

The chain recombines TRBV10-3 with TRBJ1-2, with 10 nucleotides matching TRBD1. The CDR3 length is 21 residues. Germline values: CDR1 ENHRY, CDR2 SYGVKD. Trimming took 6 bases from V and 1 from J; bases not matched to a gene: 23. In DNA, the CDR3 is TGTGCCATCAGATCTTCCGGGACAGGGGACCTTACTACAGGGCTTAACTATGGCTACACCTTC. It is translated as CAIRSSGTGDLTTGLNYGYTF.

This clone came up once. V gene TRBV7-2 combines with J gene TRBJ1-4, with D perhaps TRBD1 (6 bases). Trimming removed 5 bases at V and 7 bases at J, with 14 bases between. The CDR3 runs 14 residues. The germline V gene has CDR1 SGHTA and CDR2 FQGNSA. CDR3 bases: TGTGCCAGCAGCCCTGCAGGGGCCCTTGAAAAACTGTTTTTT. Residues: CASSPAGALEKLFF.

The rearrangement uses TRBV4-1 and TRBJ2-3, with TRBD2 as a possible D gene (7 bases). V was trimmed by 4 bases and J by 5 bases, leaving 19 bases between them. This CDR3 is 16 amino acids long. The germline CDR1 and CDR2 sequences are MGHRA and YSYEKL. The CDR3 region is CASSLLRGGPGDTQYF. The CDR3 DNA reads as TGCGCCAGCAGCCTCCTAAGGGGGGGGCCAGGAGATACGCAGTATTTT.

This chain uses TRBV6-4 with TRBJ2-1; perhaps TRBD1 as D (6 bases). CDR3 size: 15 residues. CDR1 and CDR2 from the germline V gene are MRHNA and SNTAGT. V was shortened by 3 bases and J by 2 bases, with 11 bases between the two germline ends. The CDR3 reads CASSEGRGPYNEQFF. CDR3 DNA sequence: TGTGCCAGCAGTGAGGGCAGGGGCCCCTACAATGAGCAGTTCTTC.